The 27 T cell receptor beta chains below all came from one sample that was sequenced in a study of cytomegalovirus exposure and HLA in healthy donors. Profiled with immunoSEQ multiplex PCR; TCRdb holds only in-frame clones, not every one. In the table there are under 200,000 clones, approximately 96% of which are singletons. Material for sequencing was PBMCs. The receptors stem from a woman between 18 and 29 years old in good health and CMV-seronegative.

This sequence joins TRBV30 and TRBJ2-1; TRBD2 aligns across 11 bases. CDR3 length equals 15 residues. Germline values: CDR1 GTSNPN, CDR2 SVGIG (reference sequence). V dropped 0 bases and J dropped 9; count of bases not matched to a gene: 7. This CDR3 is CAWSVVSGGAGEQFF. The CDR3 DNA reads as TGTGCCTGGAGTGTAGTTAGCGGGGGGGCGGGTGAGCAGTTCTTC.

The chain recombines TRBV5-4 with TRBJ1-6, with a possible D match to TRBD1 (5 bases). V was clipped by 0 bases and J by 3 bases, with 7 bases between them. CDR1 and CDR2 from the germline V gene are SGHNT and YYREEE (reference sequence). The CDR3 contains 15 residues. CDR3 sequence (DNA): TGTGCCAGCAGCTTGGGCCAGGGCTATAATTCACCCCTCCACTTT. Encoded protein: CASSLGQGYNSPLHF.

The count of this clone is one. The V gene is TRBV6-1, the J gene TRBJ1-1; D is unclear. V lost 9 bases and J 2 bases, leaving 13 bases between the germline ends. The germline V gene has CDR1 MNHNS and CDR2 SASEGT. This CDR3 contains 13 residues. The CDR3 sequence is CASLYSLNTEAFF. The CDR3 nucleotides are TGTGCCAGTTTGTACAGCTTAAACACTGAAGCTTTCTTT.

The V gene is TRBV5-4, the J gene TRBJ1-6, with 7 bases aligning to TRBD1. Germline CDR1 is SGHNT and CDR2 is YYREEE (reference sequence). The CDR3 consists of 16 residues. The J segment lost 8 bases and the V segment lost 6 bases, leaving 14 bases of the junction unmatched. This CDR3 reads CASKGTAGGVDSPLHF. CDR3 DNA: TGTGCCAGCAAGGGGACAGCCGGAGGCGTAGATTCACCCCTCCACTTT.

This rearrangement joins TRBV18 to TRBJ1-2, with D perhaps TRBD1 (5 bases). Trimming removed 0 bases from V and 6 bases from J, with 11 bases in between. The CDR3 covers 14 residues. CDR1 and CDR2 from the germline V gene are KGHSH and LQKENI. The CDR3 nucleotides are TGTGCCAGCTCACCACCCGTCCCAGGGAATGGCTACACCTTC. Protein sequence: CASSPPVPGNGYTF.

The V and J genes are TRBV7-9 and TRBJ1-1, with a weak D call TRBD1 (5 bases). The CDR3 has 17 residues. CDR1 and CDR2 from the germline V gene are SEHNR and FQNEAQ (reference sequence). V was clipped by 4 bases and J by 3 bases, with 21 bases between them. CDR3 region: CASSSSIGGEGYTEAFF. The CDR3, as DNA: TGTGCCAGCAGCTCGTCCATCGGGGGAGAAGGGTACACTGAAGCTTTCTTT.

The V gene is TRBV7-9, the J gene TRBJ2-1; perhaps TRBD1 as D (6 bases). Germline V gene data show CDR1 as SEHNR and CDR2 as FQNEAQ (reference sequence). This CDR3 has 15 residues. Trimming left V 0 bases short and J 4 bases short, with 10 bases between. CDR3 residues: CASSLAGTFYNEQFF. CDR3 bases: TGTGCCAGCAGCTTAGCCGGGACATTTTACAATGAGCAGTTCTTC.

The chain has TRBV6-6 and TRBJ1-5; D perhaps matches TRBD1 (6 bases). Per the germline V gene, CDR1 is MNHNY and CDR2 is SVGAGI (reference sequence). The V and J ends lost 0 bases and 2 bases respectively, with 11 bases between them. The CDR3 is 16 residues long. The DNA for the CDR3 is TGTGCCAGCAGTTACTCTCAGGGGCAACGCAATCAGCCCCAGCATTTT. It specifies CASSYSQGQRNQPQHF.

The chain recombines TRBV4-2 with TRBJ1-2; D gene uncertain. The CDR3 runs to 14 residues. V was clipped by 0 bases and J by 4 bases, with 9 bases between them. Germline V gene data show CDR1 as LGHNA and CDR2 as YNFKEQ. The CDR3 nucleotides are TGTGCCAGCAGCCAAGACAGGCTGGGCTATGGCTACACCTTC. The encoded protein is CASSQDRLGYGYTF.

The V and J genes are TRBV25-1 and TRBJ1-1, with a weak D call TRBD1 (6 bases). Trimming cost V 5 bases and J 7 bases, with 20 bases left between them. The germline CDR1 and CDR2 sequences are MGHDK and SYGVNS. CDR3 size: 15 residues. The CDR3 coding sequence is TGTGCCAGCAGTCCCCAGGGGCAGGAGAAAGGTGAAGCTTTCTTT. Protein sequence: CASSPQGQEKGEAFF.

The chain is built from TRBV13 and TRBJ2-5, with a possible D match to TRBD2 (6 bases). From germline, CDR1 is PRHDT and CDR2 FYEKMQ (reference sequence). There are 19 residues in the CDR3. Trimming shortened V by 5 bases and J by 0 bases, and 25 bases separated the two germline ends. CDR3 in amino acids: CASSPTDGGAPGDQETQYF. For the CDR3, the DNA is TGTGCCAGCAGCCCCACGGATGGAGGGGCCCCTGGGGACCAAGAGACCCAGTACTTC. The variable domain in full, completed from reference TRBV13 and TRBJ2-5, reads AAGVIQSPRHLIKEKRETATLKCYPIPRHDTVYWYQQGPGQDPQFLISFYEKMQSDKGSIPDRFSAQQFSDYHSELNMSSLELGDSALYFCASSPTDGGAPGDQETQYFGPGTRLLVL.

The chain recombines TRBV7-9 with TRBJ1-4; 7 bases line up with TRBD1. Germline loops: CDR1 SEHNR, CDR2 FQNEAQ (reference sequence). V lost 0 bases and J lost 10; bases outside the gene matches: 8. The CDR3 length is 15 residues. The CDR3 sequence: CASSLATGTGGKLFF. CDR3 nucleotides: TGTGCCAGCAGCTTAGCGACAGGGACCGGAGGAAAACTGTTTTTT. The full variable domain, rest sourced from reference TRBV7-9 and TRBJ1-4, is DTGVSQNPRHKITKRGQNVTFRCDPISEHNRLYWYRQTLGQGPEFLTYFQNEAQLEKSRLLSDRFSAERPKGSFSTLEIQRTEQGDSAMYLCASSLATGTGGKLFFGSGTQLSVL.

The genes are TRBV27 and TRBJ2-2; 8 bases match TRBD1. Germline-derived CDR1 and CDR2 are MNHEY and SMNVEV (reference sequence). The CDR3 covers 16 residues. V was clipped by 8 bases and J by 6 bases; unmatched bases: 14. The CDR3 nucleotides are TGTGCCAGCCGATACACAGGGAACAGGGGGGCCGGGGAGCTGTTTTTT. Protein sequence: CASRYTGNRGAGELFF.

This chain uses TRBV23-1 with TRBJ2-7; perhaps TRBD1 as D (5 bases). TRBV23-1 is annotated as an ORF whose role is uncertain. V gave up 10 bases and J gave up 3 bases, with 25 bases separating them. The CDR3 is 16 amino acids. The CDR3 DNA reads as TGCGCCAACCGGCACTTGGACATATCGGCACACTACGAGCAGTACTTC. Protein sequence: CANRHLDISAHYEQYF.

The rearrangement joins TRBV4-3 to TRBJ1-1; D call uncertain. The CDR3 is 14 residues long. Germline-derived CDR1 and CDR2 are LGHNA and YSLEER. Trimming removed 2 bases at V and 4 bases at J, with 11 bases between. The DNA of the CDR3 is TGCGCCAGCAGCCAATACGGAGAGGCCACTGAAGCTTTCTTT. Protein sequence: CASSQYGEATEAFF.

The V call is TRBV9, the J call TRBJ2-1, with D possibly TRBD2 on 5 matching bases. V was pared by 1 base and J by 9 bases, with 8 bases between. From germline, CDR1 is SGDLS and CDR2 YYNGEE. CDR3 length equals 12 residues. The CDR3 region is CASSVLEGEQFF. CDR3 nucleotide sequence: TGTGCCAGCAGCGTACTTGAGGGTGAGCAGTTCTTC. Full variable domain (outside the CDR3, taken from reference TRBV9 and TRBJ2-1): DSGVTQTPKHLITATGQRVTLRCSPRSGDLSVYWYQQSLDQGLQFLIQYYNGEERAKGNILERFSAQQFPDLHSELNLSSLELGDSALYFCASSVLEGEQFFGPGTRLTVL.

The J gene is TRBJ1-2, the V gene TRBV28; D might be TRBD1 (6 bases). Trimming cost V 6 bases and J 1 base, with 9 bases left between them. Per the germline V gene, CDR1 is MDHEN and CDR2 is SYDVKM. The CDR3 has 13 residues. In nucleotides, the CDR3 is TGTGCCAGCAGCGGGACACTTAACTATGGCTACACCTTC. Protein sequence: CASSGTLNYGYTF.

Written as DNA, the CDR3 is TGTGCCAGCAGCCTAGGACAGGGGGCGGTAGGGTCCTACGAGCAGTACTTC. Translating gives CASSLGQGAVGSYEQYF. The gene calls are TRBV7-9 and TRBJ2-7; TRBD1 matches at 11 bases. The CDR3 has 17 amino acids. Germline CDR1 reads SEHNR; CDR2 reads FQNEAQ (reference sequence). V lost 5 bases to trimming and J lost 1 base; unmatched junction nucleotides: 10.

This chain uses TRBV19 with TRBJ2-7; perhaps TRBD2 as D (6 bases). The V and J ends lost 5 bases and 3 bases respectively, with 8 bases between them. Looked up from germline, CDR1 is LNHDA and CDR2 is SQIVND (reference sequence). This CDR3 has 12 amino acids. The chain's CDR3 is CASSGGYYEQYF. Written as DNA, the CDR3 is TGTGCCAGTAGTGGGGGGTACTACGAGCAGTACTTC. Full variable domain (outside the CDR3, taken from reference TRBV19 and TRBJ2-7): DGGITQSPKYLFRKEGQNVTLSCEQNLNHDAMYWYRQDPGQGLRLIYYSQIVNDFQKGDIAEGYSVSREKKESFPLTVTSAQKNPTAFYLCASSGGYYEQYFGPGTRLTVT.

The chain's CDR3 is CASSQFGPAAGELFF. In DNA form, the CDR3 reads TGTGCCAGCAGCCAATTCGGGCCAGCGGCCGGGGAGCTGTTTTTT. J is TRBJ2-2 and V is TRBV14; maybe TRBD2 (5 bases). This CDR3 spans 15 amino acids. The V end lost 2 bases, the J end lost 6 bases, and 13 bases lay between the germline ends. Germline V CDR1 and CDR2: SGHDN, FVKESK. Using reference TRBV14 and TRBJ2-2 for the parts outside the CDR3, the full variable domain is EAGVTQFPSHSVIEKGQTVTLRCDPISGHDNLYWYRRVMGKEIKFLLHFVKESKQDESGMPNNRFLAERTGGTYSTLKVQPAELEDSGVYFCASSQFGPAAGELFFGEGSRLTVL.

This chain uses TRBV6-1 with TRBJ1-1; 12 bases are a match to TRBD1. Germline V gene data show CDR1 as MNHNS and CDR2 as SASEGT. This CDR3 has 15 residues. The trim removed 6 bases at V and 10 bases at J, leaving 12 bases unmatched. The CDR3, as DNA: TGTGCCAGCAGAGCCGGGACAGGGGGCGAGATGGCAGCTTTCTTT. This translates into CASRAGTGGEMAAFF.

The V call is TRBV30, the J call TRBJ1-4; D remains unclear. CDR1 and CDR2 from the germline V gene are GTSNPN and SVGIG (reference sequence). The CDR3 has 15 residues. The ends were cut back, 0 bases at V and 6 bases at J, with 14 bases in the middle. The CDR3 protein is CAWSVGPDWDEKLFF. The CDR3 coding sequence is TGTGCCTGGAGTGTCGGCCCAGACTGGGATGAAAAACTGTTTTTT.

The CDR3 DNA is TGCGCCAGCAGCCAAGATCCCCAGGGGCTTCTCTACAATGAGCAGTTCTTC. It encodes CASSQDPQGLLYNEQFF. The chain employs TRBV4-3 and TRBJ2-1; D possibly corresponds to TRBD1 (6 bases). The CDR3 length is 17 residues. Germline V gives CDR1 LGHNA, CDR2 YSLEER. The V and J ends lost 0 bases and 3 bases respectively, with 15 bases between them.

This rearrangement joins TRBV19 to TRBJ2-1; 9 bases fit TRBD2. J gave up 6 bases and V 2 bases, and 14 bases lay outside the gene matches. Germline V gives CDR1 LNHDA, CDR2 SQIVND (reference sequence). CDR3 length: 18 amino acids. CDR3 bases: TGTGCCAGTAGTATATTCGGCGGGGGGGGAACCCGAGGCAATGAGCAGTTCTTC. Amino acids: CASSIFGGGGTRGNEQFF. Full variable domain (rest looked up from reference TRBV19 and TRBJ2-1): DGGITQSPKYLFRKEGQNVTLSCEQNLNHDAMYWYRQDPGQGLRLIYYSQIVNDFQKGDIAEGYSVSREKKESFPLTVTSAQKNPTAFYLCASSIFGGGGTRGNEQFFGPGTRLTVL.

This rearrangement joins TRBV2 to TRBJ2-2; a possible D gene is TRBD2 (7 bases). The germline V gene encodes CDR1 SNHLY and CDR2 FYNNEI. This CDR3 region has 18 residues. The V end was cut by 9 bases, the J end by 2 bases, with 25 bases between. The CDR3 region has the DNA TGTGCCAGTGAGGGGGTAATAGGACTAGGGGCCAACACCGGGGAGCTGTTTTTT. Protein sequence: CASEGVIGLGANTGELFF.

The J gene is TRBJ2-7, the V gene TRBV11-3; D is possibly TRBD1 (6 bases). CDR3 length: 12 residues. The germline V gene encodes CDR1 SGHNT and CDR2 YENEEA. The V end lost 4 bases, the J end lost 10 bases, and 14 bases lay between the germline ends. CDR3 residues: CASSSQTGAQYF. DNA of the CDR3: TGTGCCAGCAGCTCCCAGACAGGTGCCCAGTACTTC.

The gene calls are TRBV7-9 and TRBJ2-7; a weak D match, TRBD1 (6 bases). V was trimmed by 3 bases and J by 3 bases, leaving 24 bases between them. Per the germline V gene, CDR1 is SEHNR and CDR2 is FQNEAQ (reference sequence). The CDR3 has 18 residues. CDR3 coding DNA: TGTGCCAGCAGCTTCCCGAGGGACATTGGGATTGGGTTCTACGAGCAGTACTTC. It codes for CASSFPRDIGIGFYEQYF.